Shown below are 14 T cell receptor beta chains from a single sample sequenced in a study of CD8+CD57+ T cells in acquired aplastic anemia. An expansion of CD8+CD57+ cells by flow cytometry had been shown in patients chosen for sequencing. Genomic DNA was employed as the template in profiling TCR beta VDJ and CDR3. Using its own MiXCR run on the reads, TCRdb lists one record per CDR3 protein. The sample has approximately 220,000 distinct CDR3 sequences, around 50% seen once. What was sequenced was sorted CD4+, CD8+, or CD8+CD57+ T cells (not recorded which) from PBMCs. The receptors were sampled from a human donor with aplastic anemia.

At least ten counts were recorded for this clonotype. This sequence joins TRBV3-1 and TRBJ1-4; 9 bases are shared with TRBD1. The V segment lost 3 bases and the J segment 10 bases; nucleotides outside the gene matches: 9. This CDR3 has 15 residues. Germline V CDR1 and CDR2: LGHDT, YNNKEL (reference sequence). CDR3 protein: CASSQGQGRVGKLFF. CDR3 bases: TGTGCCAGCAGCCAGGGACAGGGAAGAGTCGGAAAACTGTTTTTT.

In DNA, the CDR3 is TGTGCCAGCAGCCCTCCCAGGGGGCGCTCCTATGGCTACACCTTC. It yields the protein CASSPPRGRSYGYTF. This sequence joins TRBV7-2 and TRBJ1-2; 8 bases map to TRBD1. The CDR3 has 15 residues. Germline values: CDR1 SGHTA, CDR2 FQGNSA. With 5 bases clipped from V and 4 bases from J, the junction kept 9 bases outside the gene matches.

This chain links TRBV25-1 with TRBJ2-7, with 8 positions matching TRBD1. Germline V gene sequence: CDR1 MGHDK, CDR2 SYGVNS. The J segment lost 5 bases and the V segment lost 6 bases, leaving 9 bases of the junction unmatched. The CDR3 is 14 residues long. Here the CDR3 reads CASSLSSGGNEQYF. The DNA of the CDR3 is TGTGCCAGCAGCTTGTCATCAGGGGGCAACGAGCAGTACTTC.

This clonotype was seen only once. This may stem from a read error, because a much larger clone lies one nucleotide away. In DNA form, the CDR3 reads TGTGCCAGCAGTTCCTTTGGGCGCAACCAAGAGACCCAGTACTTC. Translating it yields CASSSFGRNQETQYF. J is TRBJ2-5 and V is TRBV12-3 or TRBV12-4, with D unclear. This CDR3 region has 15 residues. V was shortened by 4 bases and J by 0 bases, with 12 bases between the two germline ends.

Only a few counts were recorded for this clonotype. One end of the junction is discordant with germline, which a read error may explain. The chain carries TRBV7-9 and TRBJ2-5; 10 bases are a match to TRBD2. This CDR3 contains 15 residues. CDR1 is SEHNR and CDR2 is FQNEAQ in the germline V gene (reference sequence). The CDR3 nucleotides are TGCGCCAGCAGCCAAGAGCGGGGGGGTTTTGGTGTCCAGTACTTC. Amino acid sequence: CASSQERGGFGVQYF.

J is TRBJ2-5 and V is TRBV2, with 9 bases aligning to TRBD1. This CDR3 region has 13 residues. The germline gives CDR1 SNHLY, CDR2 FYNNEI. V trimming: 4 bases; J trimming: 3 bases; junction bases outside the gene matches: 0. CDR3 in DNA: TGTGCCAGCAGTGGGACAGGGGAAGAGACCCAGTACTTC. This codes for CASSGTGEETQYF.

This clonotype has ten or more counts. The chain combines TRBV19 with TRBJ1-1; perhaps TRBD1 as D (5 bases). From germline, CDR1 is LNHDA and CDR2 SQIVND (reference sequence). V lost 0 bases to trimming and J lost 1 base, with 9 bases between them. This CDR3 contains 15 residues. CDR3 amino acids: CASSIEGRGNTEAFF. CDR3 coding DNA: TGTGCCAGTAGTATAGAGGGACGGGGGAACACTGAAGCTTTCTTT.

This clonotype was found many times. The V gene is TRBV11-2, the J gene TRBJ1-2; 10 bases agree with TRBD1. Germline V lookup: CDR1 SGHAT, CDR2 FQNNGV. The ends lost 5 bases at V and 9 bases at J; junction bases unmatched: 6. This CDR3 has 13 residues. This CDR3 reads CASSPGTGVRYTF. The CDR3 DNA follows: TGTGCCAGCAGCCCCGGGACAGGGGTACGCTACACCTTC.

Here the CDR3 reads CASSPPHSDTYYEQYF. The DNA of the CDR3 is TGTGCCAGCAGTCCACCCCATTCTGACACCTACTACGAGCAGTACTTC. The chain recombines TRBV2 with TRBJ2-7; D not resolved. With 5 bases removed from V and 3 bases from J, the gap between germline ends came to 20 bases. Germline V gives CDR1 SNHLY, CDR2 FYNNEI. The CDR3 runs to 16 residues.

The chain is built from TRBV10-2 and TRBJ2-7, with D maybe TRBD2 (7 bases). Looked up from germline, CDR1 is WSHSY and CDR2 is SAAADI. The CDR3 covers 13 residues. Trimming stripped 3 bases from V and 6 bases from J, with 12 bases between. The DNA for the CDR3 is TGCGCCAGCAGTGATCGGGGGGCCAGCGAGCAGTACTTC. As protein: CASSDRGASEQYF.

This clonotype was picked up many times. The rearrangement links TRBV6-1 to TRBJ1-4, with 9 bases aligning to TRBD1. The CDR3 runs 15 residues. V was clipped by 6 bases and J by 2 bases; unmatched bases: 4. Per germline, CDR1 MNHNS and CDR2 SASEGT. Here the CDR3 reads CASSVGQGTNEKLFF. The CDR3 bases are TGTGCCAGCAGCGTGGGACAGGGCACTAATGAAAAACTGTTTTTT.

The chain combines TRBV5-1 with TRBJ1-2; a weak D match, TRBD1 (6 bases). Germline V gives CDR1 SGHRS, CDR2 YFSETQ. The CDR3 consists of 15 residues. V lost 0 bases and J 4 bases, leaving 13 bases between the germline ends. This CDR3 reads CASSLDSGASYGYTF. CDR3 DNA: TGCGCCAGCAGCTTGGACTCAGGGGCCTCCTATGGCTACACCTTC.

This clonotype was seen a few times. This chain connects TRBV7-9 to TRBJ2-7; the D gene is possibly TRBD2 (5 bases). V was shortened by 5 bases and J by 0 bases, with 14 bases between the two germline ends. The CDR3 runs 15 residues. Germline assignment: CDR1 SEHNR and CDR2 FQNEAQ (reference sequence). Written as DNA, the CDR3 is TGTGCCAGCAGCCATTCGGGATCGAGCTCCTACGAGCAGTACTTC. It specifies CASSHSGSSSYEQYF. Variable domain in full (rest from reference TRBV7-9 and TRBJ2-7): DTGVSQNPRHKITKRGQNVTFRCDPISEHNRLYWYRQTLGQGPEFLTYFQNEAQLEKSRLLSDRFSAERPKGSFSTLEIQRTEQGDSAMYLCASSHSGSSSYEQYFGPGTRLTVT.

This clonotype is a singleton in its sample. The chain joins TRBV19 to TRBJ1-6, with a weak D call TRBD1 (5 bases). V lost 8 bases and J lost 1, with 15 bases in between. Germline V gene sequence: CDR1 LNHDA, CDR2 SQIVND (reference sequence). This CDR3 is built from 16 residues. As DNA, the CDR3 is TGTGCCAGTCACCCACGGGGGTCTTCCTATAATTCACCCCTCCACTTT. Its protein is CASHPRGSSYNSPLHF. The whole variable domain, remainder taken from reference TRBV19 and TRBJ1-6, is DGGITQSPKYLFRKEGQNVTLSCEQNLNHDAMYWYRQDPGQGLRLIYYSQIVNDFQKGDIAEGYSVSREKKESFPLTVTSAQKNPTAFYLCASHPRGSSYNSPLHFGNGTRLTVT.